Shown below are 2 T cell receptor beta chains from a single sample sequenced in a study of blood T cell repertoires in COVID-19. Sequencing used immunoSEQ multiplex PCR; TCRdb keeps in-frame clones, though not all of them. The repertoire has some 300,000 clones, 70% to 90% of them found once; the top ten carry around 9.5%. Sequencing input: PBMCs or T cells enriched from blood (not recorded which). These TCRs come from a woman aged 40 to 55 who had recovered from COVID-19.

The chain employs TRBV28 and TRBJ1-5, with 9 nucleotides matching TRBD1. The CDR3 has 18 residues. The J segment lost 0 bases and the V segment lost 5 bases, leaving 11 bases of the junction unmatched. Germline values: CDR1 MDHEN, CDR2 SYDVKM. In DNA form, the CDR3 reads TGTGCCAGCAGTCCGCCACAGGGGGCCGGTTATAGCAATCAGCCCCAGCATTTT. It is translated as CASSPPQGAGYSNQPQHF.

The chain carries TRBV27 and TRBJ2-7, with TRBD1 as a possible D gene (5 bases). V lost 6 bases to trimming and J lost 1 base, with 13 bases between them. Germline lookup yields CDR1 MNHEY and CDR2 SMNVEV (reference sequence). This CDR3 region has 14 residues. The CDR3, as DNA: TGTGCCAGCAGGGGGCTTCTGTCTTCCTACGAGCAGTACTTC. Translated, it gives CASRGLLSSYEQYF.